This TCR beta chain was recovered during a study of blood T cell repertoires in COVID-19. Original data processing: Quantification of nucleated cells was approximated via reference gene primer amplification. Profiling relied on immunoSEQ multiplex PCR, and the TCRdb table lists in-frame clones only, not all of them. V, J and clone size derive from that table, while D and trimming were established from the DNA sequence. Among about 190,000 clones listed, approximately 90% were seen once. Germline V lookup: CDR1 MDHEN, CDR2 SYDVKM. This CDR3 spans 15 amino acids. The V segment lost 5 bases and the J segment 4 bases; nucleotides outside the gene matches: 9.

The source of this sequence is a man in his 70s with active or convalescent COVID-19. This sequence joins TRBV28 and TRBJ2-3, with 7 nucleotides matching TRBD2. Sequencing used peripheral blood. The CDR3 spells CASSTAGTTADTQYF. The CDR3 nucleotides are TGTGCCAGCAGTACTGCCGGGACTACAGCAGATACGCAGTATTTT.